These 11 T cell receptor beta chains came from one sample sequenced in a study of shared clonotypes between healthy human individuals (TCRdb year 2020). The receptor library was made with the immunoSEQ multiplex PCR assay. Here the immuneACCESS table is served through TCRdb, limited to in-frame sequences with V and J called. Missing clones are a known gap in these copies; in checked studies unresolved V genes cover under half, and the rest lacks a known reason. The sample includes roughly 220,000 clones, with 65% observed a single time. The biggest ten clones account for over 8.5% of the sample. Sequencing input: memory CD4+ T cells sorted from blood. This sample's cell subset or site label indicates: CD45RA-negative fraction. The receptors shown here come from a man aged 30 to 39 in good health.

In its sample, this clone was seen a few times. This chain uses TRBV10-3 with TRBJ2-3; D possibly matches TRBD1 or TRBD2 (5 bases each). In germline, CDR1 is ENHRY, CDR2 SYGVKD. Trimming left V 4 bases short and J 2 bases short, with 10 bases between. The CDR3 is 14 residues long. CDR3 amino acids: CAISVSGPTDTQYF. In DNA form, the CDR3 reads TGTGCCATCAGTGTATCGGGACCCACAGATACGCAGTATTTT.

The chain has TRBV19 and TRBJ1-1; D remains ambiguous. Trimming took 1 base from V and 0 from J, leaving 15 bases between them. CDR1 is LNHDA and CDR2 is SQIVND in the germline V gene (reference sequence). This CDR3 region has 17 residues. As DNA, the CDR3 is TGTGCCAGTAGTATAGGCCCAGCCAGACTTCTGAACACTGAAGCTTTCTTT. This codes for CASSIGPARLLNTEAFF.

This clone has only one observation. The chain has TRBV7-2 and TRBJ2-7, with 14 bases identical to TRBD2. Germline V CDR1 and CDR2: SGHTA, FQGNSA. The J segment lost 4 bases and the V segment lost 4 bases, leaving 12 bases of the junction unmatched. The CDR3 length is 18 residues. The CDR3 protein is CASSSRLAGGPRSYEQYF. For the CDR3, the DNA is TGTGCCAGCAGCTCCAGACTAGCGGGAGGGCCTCGTTCGTACGAGCAGTACTTC.

The chain joins TRBV30 to TRBJ1-3; D is uncertain. V was shortened by 2 bases and J by 0 bases, with 8 bases between the two germline ends. Germline values: CDR1 GTSNPN, CDR2 SVGIG (reference sequence). The CDR3 covers 14 residues. For the CDR3, the DNA is TGTGCCTGGAGTTGGGTCAGCTCTGGAAACACCATATATTTT. It is translated as CAWSWVSSGNTIYF.

Worth noting for this clone: A read error may account for a junction end that differs from germline. The CDR3 DNA follows: TGTGCCAGCAGCGTAGGGACTTCCCCACCATTATTC. Translating it yields CASSVGTSPPLF. The chain links TRBV9 to TRBJ2-7; possibly TRBD2 for D (5 bases). The V gene's germline CDR1 is SGDLS and CDR2 YYNGEE. The CDR3 is made up of 12 amino acids.

The chain couples TRBV5-5 to TRBJ1-2; 8 positions agree with TRBD1. This CDR3 has 15 amino acids. Trimming at V came to 4 bases and at J to 4 bases, leaving 9 bases not matched to a gene. From germline, CDR1 is SGHKS and CDR2 YYEKEE (reference sequence). CDR3 protein: CASSPPGQEPYGYTF. Here the CDR3 DNA reads TGTGCCAGCAGCCCCCCGGGACAGGAACCCTATGGCTACACCTTC.

The chain combines TRBV6-5 with TRBJ1-5; perhaps TRBD1 as D (5 bases). V dropped 2 bases and J dropped 1 base, with 9 bases sitting between them. Germline V lookup: CDR1 MNHEY, CDR2 SVGAGI. The CDR3 is made up of 15 amino acids. Here the CDR3 reads CASSYNRDSNQPQHF. Written as DNA, the CDR3 is TGTGCCAGCAGTTACAACCGGGACAGCAATCAGCCCCAGCATTTT.

The chain has TRBV19 and TRBJ1-2; D not resolved. Germline assignment: CDR1 LNHDA and CDR2 SQIVND (reference sequence). V was pared by 9 bases and J by 4 bases, with 6 bases between. There are 10 residues in the CDR3. The CDR3 DNA reads TGTGCCAGCGGCTCCTATGGCTACACCTTC. As protein: CASGSYGYTF.

The CDR3 reads CASSLSGRITDTQYF. Here the CDR3 DNA reads TGTGCCAGCAGTCTGAGCGGGAGGATCACAGATACGCAGTATTTT. The rearrangement joins TRBV9 to TRBJ2-3; 9 bases agree with TRBD2. The CDR3 is 15 amino acids. Trimming cost V 5 bases and J 2 bases; bases outside gene matches: 6. CDR1 is SGDLS and CDR2 is YYNGEE in the germline V gene.

The chain has TRBV5-6 and TRBJ1-1; D is undetermined. From germline, CDR1 is SGHDT and CDR2 YYEEEE. The V end lost 0 bases, the J end lost 3 bases, and 6 bases lay between the germline ends. The CDR3 extends over 13 amino acids. CDR3 nucleotide sequence: TGTGCCAGCAGCTTGGTATCTCACACTGAAGCTTTCTTT. As protein: CASSLVSHTEAFF.

This clone was recorded only once. The gene calls are TRBV25-1 and TRBJ2-7; D ambiguous. Per germline, CDR1 MGHDK and CDR2 SYGVNS. CDR3 length equals 10 residues. V lost 5 bases and J lost 6, with 5 bases in between. DNA of the CDR3: TGTGCCAGCAGTTCCCGCGAGCAGTACTTC. It translates to CASSSREQYF.